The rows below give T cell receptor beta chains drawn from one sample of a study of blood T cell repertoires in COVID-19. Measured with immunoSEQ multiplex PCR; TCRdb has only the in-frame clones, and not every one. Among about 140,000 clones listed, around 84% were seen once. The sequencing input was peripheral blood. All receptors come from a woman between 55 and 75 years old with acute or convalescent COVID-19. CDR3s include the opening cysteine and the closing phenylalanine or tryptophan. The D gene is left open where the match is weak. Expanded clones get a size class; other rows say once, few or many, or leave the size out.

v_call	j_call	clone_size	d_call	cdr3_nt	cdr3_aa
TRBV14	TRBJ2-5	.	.	TGTGCCAGCAGCCGCAGGGCTCAAGAGACCCAGTACTTC	CASSRRAQETQYF
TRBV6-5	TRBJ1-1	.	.	TGTGCCAGCAGTTACTCTCTGGGCGCTGAAGCTTTCTTT	CASSYSLGAEAFF
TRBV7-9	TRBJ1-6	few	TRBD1	TGTGCCAGCAGCTTACTGGACAGGGGCCCCAGCTCCTATAATTCACCCCTCCACTTT	CASSLLDRGPSSYNSPLHF
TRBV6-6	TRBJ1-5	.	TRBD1	TGTGCCAGCAGCCCCAGCCGGCTTACTGGGACAGGGCTTAGCAATCAGCCCCAGCATTTT	CASSPSRLTGTGLSNQPQHF
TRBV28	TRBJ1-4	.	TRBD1	TGTGCCAGCAGTTCGGCAGGGGGCTTTTCGGGTACTAATGAAAAACTGTTTTTT	CASSSAGGFSGTNEKLFF
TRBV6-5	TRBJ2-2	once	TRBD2	TGTGCCAGCAAGCCTAGCGGGGGAACCGGGGAGCTGTTTTTT	CASKPSGGTGELFF
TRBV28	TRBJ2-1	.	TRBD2	TGTGCCAGCAGTTTAAGGGGACTAGCGGGGCGCAATGAGCAGTTCTTC	CASSLRGLAGRNEQFF
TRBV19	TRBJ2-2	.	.	TGTGCCAGTAGTATAGGGAGGGGATTGGTGGACACCGGGGAGCTGTTTTTT	CASSIGRGLVDTGELFF
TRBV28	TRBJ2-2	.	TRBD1	TGTGCCAGCAGTCGAAGGACAGGGGCATACACCGGGGAGCTGTTTTTT	CASSRRTGAYTGELFF
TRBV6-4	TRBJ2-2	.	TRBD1	TGTGCCAGCAGTGGGACAGGGGAAGGAACCGGGGAGCTGTTTTTT	CASSGTGEGTGELFF